The rows below give T cell receptor beta chains drawn from one sample of a study of blood T cell repertoires in COVID-19. Assay: immunoSEQ multiplex PCR; the TCRdb copy retains only in-frame clones and omits some. The table includes about 140,000 clones, approximately 80% detected once. The sample taken for sequencing was PBMCs or T cells enriched from blood (not recorded which). The receptor set was obtained from a woman aged 45-59 years who had recovered from COVID-19. The CDR3 runs from the conserved cysteine through the conserved F or W. D genes are given only for firm matches. For some rows the clone size is stated as once, few or many, or as a class when expanded; others skip it.

V gene	clone size	J gene	D gene	CDR3 protein	CDR3 DNA
TRBV7-6	few	TRBJ1-2	-	CASSPGNNYGYTF	TGTGCCAGCAGCCCGGGGAATAACTATGGCTACACCTTC
TRBV4-1	few	TRBJ1-4	-	CASSPGLQGEKLFF	TGCGCCAGCAGCCCGGGACTCCAGGGAGAAAAACTGTTTTTT
TRBV3-1/TRBV3-2	once	TRBJ2-1	TRBD1	CASSQGSGQKQFF	TGTGCCAGCAGCCAAGGGTCGGGACAGAAGCAGTTCTTC
TRBV7-9	few	TRBJ2-7	-	CASSPFGGGGASYEQYF	TGTGCCAGCAGCCCCTTCGGTGGTGGGGGCGCCTCCTACGAGCAGTACTTC
TRBV5-1	-	TRBJ2-3	TRBD2	CASSSAGGTHTDTQYF	TGCGCCAGCAGCTCCGCGGGGGGGACCCACACAGATACGCAGTATTTT
TRBV2	-	TRBJ1-4	-	CASTDGNHEKLFF	TGTGCCAGCACGGACGGGAACCATGAAAAACTGTTTTTT
TRBV28	-	TRBJ1-1	TRBD1	CASSSPAGTGGTEAFF	TGTGCCAGCAGTTCGCCCGCCGGGACAGGGGGCACTGAAGCTTTCTTT
TRBV5-1	-	TRBJ1-1	-	CASSLAGPNTEAFF	TGCGCCAGCAGCTTGGCAGGCCCAAACACTGAAGCTTTCTTT
TRBV28	-	TRBJ1-2	-	CASSLGGRISNYGYTF	TGTGCCAGCAGTTTAGGGGGGAGAATCTCTAACTATGGCTACACCTTC
TRBV19	-	TRBJ2-7	-	CASSAQGRSYEQYF	TGTGCCAGTAGTGCACAGGGACGCTCCTACGAGCAGTACTTC
TRBV2	-	TRBJ1-1	-	CASSFYENTEAFF	TGTGCCAGCAGCTTCTACGAAAACACTGAAGCTTTCTTT
TRBV19	-	TRBJ2-2	TRBD2	CASSIMGGQRNTGELFF	TGTGCCAGTAGTATTATGGGAGGGCAGCGAAACACCGGGGAGCTGTTTTTT
TRBV27	-	TRBJ1-1	TRBD1	CASASYRGMNTEAFF	TGTGCCAGCGCGTCCTACAGGGGAATGAACACTGAAGCTTTCTTT
TRBV7-9	few	TRBJ1-3	TRBD1	CASSYTDRGYTSRRNTIYF	TGTGCCAGCAGCTACACGGACAGGGGTTATACTTCGAGAAGAAACACCATATATTTT
TRBV7-9	many	TRBJ2-7	-	CASSSLISYEQYF	TGTGCCAGCAGCTCCTTAATCTCCTACGAGCAGTACTTC
TRBV5-1	-	TRBJ2-2	TRBD1	CASSLGRGQYTGELFF	TGCGCCAGCAGCTTGGGAAGGGGGCAATACACCGGGGAGCTGTTTTTT
TRBV28	-	TRBJ1-6	-	CASSSPGDNSPLHF	TGTGCCAGCAGTTCGCCGGGGGATAATTCACCCCTCCACTTT
TRBV29-1	-	TRBJ1-2	TRBD1	CSVGDRGRYGYTF	TGCAGCGTTGGAGACAGGGGCCGGTATGGCTACACCTTC
TRBV6-5	-	TRBJ2-2	-	CASSYSTGSGELFF	TGTGCCAGCAGTTACTCGACAGGCTCCGGGGAGCTGTTTTTT
TRBV9	once	TRBJ2-2	-	CASSAFAGVLTGELFF	TGTGCCAGCAGCGCCTTTGCAGGGGTGCTCACCGGGGAGCTGTTTTTT
TRBV29-1	-	TRBJ1-1	TRBD1	CSVIPTGVPNTEAFF	TGCAGCGTTATTCCGACAGGGGTCCCGAACACTGAAGCTTTCTTT
TRBV27	-	TRBJ1-1	-	CASSLGQPLAEAFF	TGTGCCAGCAGTTTAGGGCAACCCTTGGCTGAAGCTTTCTTT
TRBV9	-	TRBJ1-5	-	CASSVAWGEAGQPQHF	TGTGCCAGCAGCGTAGCTTGGGGGGAAGCGGGACAGCCCCAGCATTTT
TRBV24-1	-	TRBJ2-2	-	CATRQGRGTGELFF	TGTGCCACCCGCCAGGGCAGGGGCACCGGGGAGCTGTTTTTT
TRBV30	-	TRBJ2-3	TRBD1	CASSAGQGTDTQYF	TGTGCCTCCTCCGCAGGACAGGGGACAGATACGCAGTATTTT
TRBV3-1/TRBV3-2	-	TRBJ1-4	-	CASSLSTNNEKLFF	TGTGCCAGCAGCCTGTCTACTAATAATGAAAAACTGTTTTTT
TRBV3-1/TRBV3-2	-	TRBJ1-4	-	CASSQNSEKLFF	TGTGCCAGCAGCCAAAACAGCGAAAAACTGTTTTTT
TRBV7-2	-	TRBJ2-1	-	CASSRGSSYNEQFF	TGTGCCAGCAGTCGGGGGAGCTCCTACAATGAGCAGTTCTTC
TRBV3-1/TRBV3-2	-	TRBJ2-3	-	CASSQDTRGFGTDTQYF	TGTGCCAGCAGCCAAGATACCCGGGGATTCGGCACAGATACGCAGTATTTT
TRBV25-1	-	TRBJ1-5	TRBD1	CASSEGTGDGQPQHF	TGTGCCAGCAGTGAAGGGACAGGGGATGGTCAGCCCCAGCATTTT
TRBV5-5	-	TRBJ2-3	-	CASSLGRVGTDTQYF	TGTGCCAGCAGCTTGGGGAGGGTGGGCACAGATACGCAGTATTTT
TRBV19	-	TRBJ2-7	-	CASSIAGGSDRQYF	TGTGCCAGTAGTATAGCAGGAGGCTCGGATCGGCAGTACTTC
TRBV6-5	-	TRBJ1-1	-	CASKRKGDAEAFF	TGTGCCAGCAAGCGGAAGGGTGACGCTGAAGCTTTCTTT
TRBV10-3	-	TRBJ1-1	-	CAISESGNLNTEAFF	TGTGCCATCAGTGAGTCGGGCAATTTGAACACTGAAGCTTTCTTT
TRBV10-2	-	TRBJ2-1	TRBD2	CASSGLRLAGSEQFF	TGCGCCAGCAGTGGGTTACGACTAGCGGGGAGTGAGCAGTTCTTC
TRBV5-5	-	TRBJ1-5	-	CASSLAWQRNSNQPQHF	TGTGCCAGCAGCTTGGCCTGGCAAAGAAATAGCAATCAGCCCCAGCATTTT
TRBV11-3	few	TRBJ1-5	-	CASSLRRGAGSQPQHF	TGTGCCAGCAGCTTACGACGGGGGGCCGGTAGTCAGCCCCAGCATTTT
TRBV6-6	-	TRBJ1-1	-	CAISRGHTEAFF	TGTGCCATTTCAAGAGGGCACACTGAAGCTTTCTTT
TRBV28	once	TRBJ1-2	-	CASSFAQGYGYTF	TGTGCCAGCAGTTTTGCGCAGGGCTATGGCTACACCTTC
TRBV2	-	TRBJ1-1	-	CASRNLGAANTEAFF	TGTGCCAGCAGGAACCTGGGGGCCGCGAACACTGAAGCTTTCTTT
TRBV11-2	once	TRBJ1-6	TRBD1	CASSFLGQGDSPLHF	TGTGCCAGCAGCTTCTTGGGACAGGGTGATTCACCCCTCCACTTT
TRBV5-8	-	TRBJ1-4	-	CASSPEGRTNEKLFF	TGTGCCAGCAGCCCGGAGGGGCGCACTAATGAAAAACTGTTTTTT
TRBV5-1	-	TRBJ1-4	TRBD1	CASSPRATGMREKLFF	TGCGCCAGCAGCCCCCGGGCGACAGGGATGAGGGAAAAACTGTTTTTT
TRBV11-2	-	TRBJ1-1	-	CASSFHVMGLPRSWTEAFF	TGTGCCAGCAGCTTCCATGTGATGGGGCTGCCACGAAGTTGGACTGAAGCTTTCTTT
TRBV5-1	-	TRBJ1-5	TRBD1	CASSLDRGGNQPQHF	TGCGCCAGCAGCTTGGACAGGGGAGGCAATCAGCCCCAGCATTTT
TRBV5-1	-	TRBJ1-6	-	CASSLELQGRNSPLHF	TGCGCCAGCAGCTTGGAGCTACAGGGTCGGAATTCACCCCTCCACTTT
TRBV19	-	TRBJ1-5	-	CASSIFRGSNQPQHF	TGTGCCAGTAGTATATTCAGGGGCAGCAATCAGCCCCAGCATTTT
TRBV15	-	TRBJ1-6	-	CATSGGVGSPNSPLHF	TGTGCCACCAGCGGGGGGGTTGGATCCCCTAATTCACCCCTCCACTTT
TRBV28	-	TRBJ1-2	-	CASSLPGVNYGYTF	TGTGCCAGCAGTTTACCAGGGGTCAACTATGGCTACACCTTC
TRBV3-1/TRBV3-2	once	TRBJ2-3	TRBD2	CASSQGVSGGTDTQYF	TGTGCCAGCAGCCAAGGAGTTAGCGGGGGCACAGATACGCAGTATTTT
TRBV10-3	few	TRBJ1-1	TRBD1	CAISEKTGGWTEAFF	TGTGCCATCAGTGAAAAGACAGGGGGTTGGACTGAAGCTTTCTTT
TRBV21-1	-	TRBJ1-3	-	CASISVGRKFSGNTIYF	TGTGCCAGCATCTCAGTGGGCAGGAAATTCTCTGGAAACACCATATATTTT
TRBV6-6	-	TRBJ1-2	TRBD1	CASTYGTGHGYTF	TGTGCCAGCACCTACGGGACAGGACATGGCTACACCTTC
TRBV2	-	TRBJ2-5	TRBD2	CASHLVRAGGQETQYF	TGTGCCAGTCACCTCGTACGGGCGGGGGGGCAAGAGACCCAGTACTTC
TRBV5-6	-	TRBJ1-5	-	CASSLGPPGVQPQHF	TGTGCCAGCAGCTTGGGGCCCCCAGGGGTCCAGCCCCAGCATTTT
TRBV2	-	TRBJ1-3	-	CASSENRGNTIYF	TGTGCCAGCAGTGAAAACAGGGGAAACACCATATATTTT